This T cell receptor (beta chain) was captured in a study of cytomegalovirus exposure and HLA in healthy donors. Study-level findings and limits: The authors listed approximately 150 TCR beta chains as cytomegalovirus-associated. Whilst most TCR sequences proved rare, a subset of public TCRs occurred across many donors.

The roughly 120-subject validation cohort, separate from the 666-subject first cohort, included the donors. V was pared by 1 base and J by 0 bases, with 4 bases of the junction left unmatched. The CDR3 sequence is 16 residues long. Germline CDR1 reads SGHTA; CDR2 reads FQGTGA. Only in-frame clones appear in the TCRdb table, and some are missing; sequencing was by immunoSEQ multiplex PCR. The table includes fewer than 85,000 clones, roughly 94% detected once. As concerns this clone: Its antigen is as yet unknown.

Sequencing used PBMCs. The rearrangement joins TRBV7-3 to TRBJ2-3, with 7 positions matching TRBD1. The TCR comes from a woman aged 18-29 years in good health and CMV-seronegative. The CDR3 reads CASSLSRDSSTDTQYF. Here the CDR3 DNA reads TGTGCCAGCAGCTTAAGTCGGGACAGCAGCACAGATACGCAGTATTTT.